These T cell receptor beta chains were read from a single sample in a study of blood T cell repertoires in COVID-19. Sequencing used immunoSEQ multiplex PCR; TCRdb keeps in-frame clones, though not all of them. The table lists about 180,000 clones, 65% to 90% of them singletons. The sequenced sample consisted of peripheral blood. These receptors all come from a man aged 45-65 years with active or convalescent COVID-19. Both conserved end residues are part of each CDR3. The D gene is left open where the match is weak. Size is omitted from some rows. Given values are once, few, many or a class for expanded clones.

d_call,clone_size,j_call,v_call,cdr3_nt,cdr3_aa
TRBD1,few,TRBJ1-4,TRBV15,TGTGCCACCAGCAGAGCCAAACAGGGGACAGAAAAACTGTTTTTT,CATSRAKQGTEKLFF
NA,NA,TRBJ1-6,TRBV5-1,TGCGCCAGCAGCCCGGGAAAGGAGAGAATCACCCTCCACTTT,CASSPGKERITLHF
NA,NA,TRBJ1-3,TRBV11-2,TGTGCCAGCAGCTTAGCAGGGATCGGGGGAAACACCATATATTTT,CASSLAGIGGNTIYF
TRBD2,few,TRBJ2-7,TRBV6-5,TGTGCCACCAGTCCCACGACTAGCGGGTCAATCGAGCAGTACTTC,CATSPTTSGSIEQYF
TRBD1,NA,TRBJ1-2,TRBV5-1,TGCGCCAGCAGCGAAGGGGACAGGGGGCATGGCTACACCTTC,CASSEGDRGHGYTF
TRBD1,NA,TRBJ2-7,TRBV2,TGTGCCAGCACCGCGCCGGGACAGGAGAACTACGAGCAGTACTTC,CASTAPGQENYEQYF
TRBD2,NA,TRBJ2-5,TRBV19,TGTGCCAGTAGTAAGGGACTAGCGGGAGCGGGGGAGACCCAGTACTTC,CASSKGLAGAGETQYF
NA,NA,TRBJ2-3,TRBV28,TGTGCCAGCAGTGATGGGGGGGCCGTCACAGATACGCAGTATTTT,CASSDGGAVTDTQYF
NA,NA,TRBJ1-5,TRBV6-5,TGTGCCAGCAGACCCGATGGCAGGGGCAATCAGCCCCAGCATTTT,CASRPDGRGNQPQHF
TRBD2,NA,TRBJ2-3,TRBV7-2,TGTGCCAGCAGCTTAGCCCCGGGGGGGGGAATCGAGCTCACAGATACGCAGTATTTT,CASSLAPGGGIELTDTQYF
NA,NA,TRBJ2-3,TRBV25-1,TGTGCCAGCAATTCCCTAGCGGATACGCAGTATTTT,CASNSLADTQYF
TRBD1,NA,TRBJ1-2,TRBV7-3,TGTGCCAGCAGCTTAATCCATGGGACAGGGGATGGCTACACCTTC,CASSLIHGTGDGYTF
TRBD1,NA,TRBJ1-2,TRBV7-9,TGTGCCAGCAGCTTAGGCGGGACAGGGGACTATGGCTACACCTTC,CASSLGGTGDYGYTF
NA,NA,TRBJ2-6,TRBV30,TGTGCCTGGACACTCGGGACTCCCTTCCGCTCTGGGGCCAACGTCCTGACTTTC,CAWTLGTPFRSGANVLTF
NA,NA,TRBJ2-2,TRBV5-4,TGTGCCAGCACCCTTCCCGGGATGAACACCGGGGAGCTGTTTTTT,CASTLPGMNTGELFF
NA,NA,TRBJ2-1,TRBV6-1,TGTGCCAGCAGTGAAGCAGGGGCATCCTACAATGAGCAGTTCTTC,CASSEAGASYNEQFF
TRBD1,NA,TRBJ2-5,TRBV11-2,TGTGCCAGCAGCGAATGGACAGGGGCGGAGACCCAGTACTTC,CASSEWTGAETQYF
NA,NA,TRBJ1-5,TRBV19,TGTGCCAGTAGTTTCAACAGGGAACTCAATCAGCCCCAGCATTTT,CASSFNRELNQPQHF
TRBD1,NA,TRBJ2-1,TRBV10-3,TGTGCCGCTGGTCGAGGGGGCGGTGAGGGCTACAATGAGCAGTTCTTC,CAAGRGGGEGYNEQFF
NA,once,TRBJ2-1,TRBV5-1,TGCGCCAGCAGTTCTCAAGGGGGTGAGCAGTTCTTC,CASSSQGGEQFF
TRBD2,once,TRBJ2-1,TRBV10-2,TGCGCCAGCAGTGGTCTAGCGGGAAATGAGCAGTTCTTC,CASSGLAGNEQFF
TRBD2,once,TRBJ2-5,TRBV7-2,TGTGCCAGCAGCTTAATTTCGCGGCTAGCGGGGGAGACCCAGTACTTC,CASSLISRLAGETQYF
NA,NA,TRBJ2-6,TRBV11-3,TGTGCCAGCAGCGAGAATAGCGCGATCTCTGGGGCCAACGTCCTGACTTTC,CASSENSAISGANVLTF
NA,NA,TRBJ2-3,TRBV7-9,TGTGCCAGCAGCTTGGCCAGTTCCACAGATACGCAGTATTTT,CASSLASSTDTQYF
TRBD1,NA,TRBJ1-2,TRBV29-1,TGCAGCGTCGGACAGGGGGATGGCTACACCTTC,CSVGQGDGYTF
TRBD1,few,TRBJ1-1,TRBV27,TGTGCCAGCAGTTTTTCCCGACAGGGTACCACTGAAGCTTTCTTT,CASSFSRQGTTEAFF
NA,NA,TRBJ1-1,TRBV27,TGTGCCAGCAGTTTAGCGGGGGGAGGCACTGAAGCTTTCTTT,CASSLAGGGTEAFF
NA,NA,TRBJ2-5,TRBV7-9,TGTGCCAGCAGCTTAGCCCATCCAGCGGGACATCAAGAGACCCAGTACTTC,CASSLAHPAGHQETQYF
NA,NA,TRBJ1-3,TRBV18,TGTGCCAGCTCACGGGCTATGCCAGAAGTCTCTGGAAACACCATATATTTT,CASSRAMPEVSGNTIYF
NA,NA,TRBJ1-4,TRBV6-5,TGTGCCAGCAGAACAGGACATACAACTAATGAAAAACTGTTTTTT,CASRTGHTTNEKLFF
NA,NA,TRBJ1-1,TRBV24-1,TGTGCCACCAGTGCTGGGAATATGGGGGGGACTGAAGCTTTCTTT,CATSAGNMGGTEAFF
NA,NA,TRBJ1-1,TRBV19,TGTGCCAGTAGTATAGGGGCCGTGAACACTGAAGCTTTCTTT,CASSIGAVNTEAFF
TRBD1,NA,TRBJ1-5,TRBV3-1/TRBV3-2,TGTGCCAGCAGTTACACAGGGGGCGGTCAGCCCCAGCATTTT,CASSYTGGGQPQHF
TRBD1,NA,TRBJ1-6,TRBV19,TGTGCCAGTAGCCAGGGGGCATCGAATTCACCCCTCCACTTT,CASSQGASNSPLHF
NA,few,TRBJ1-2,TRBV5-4,TGTGCCAGCAGCTTAGTTGGAGTGACAAGGGTGAGGGACTTCGGGGGCTACACCTTC,CASSLVGVTRVRDFGGYTF
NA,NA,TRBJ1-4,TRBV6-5,TGTGCCAGCAGTTACTCGACAGCCGAAAAACTGTTTTTT,CASSYSTAEKLFF
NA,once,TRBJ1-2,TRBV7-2,TGTGCCAGCAGCTTGTCCGGCTATGGCTACACCTTC,CASSLSGYGYTF
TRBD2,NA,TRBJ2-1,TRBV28,TGTGCCAGCAGTTCACCGGGACTACTGCAGTTCTTC,CASSSPGLLQFF
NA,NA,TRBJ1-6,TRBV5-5,TGTGCCAGCAGCTTGCTTCCAGGACAAGGGAATTCACCCCTCCACTTT,CASSLLPGQGNSPLHF
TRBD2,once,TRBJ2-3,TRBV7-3,TGTGCCAGCAGCTTAACTGGACTAGAAGATACGCAGTATTTT,CASSLTGLEDTQYF
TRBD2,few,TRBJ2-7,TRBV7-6,TGTGCCAGCAGCTTAGCAACTAGCGGGGGGGAGGTGGAGCAGTACTTC,CASSLATSGGEVEQYF
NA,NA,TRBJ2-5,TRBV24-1,TGTGCCACCGCGGGACAGACGAACCAAGAGACCCAGTACTTC,CATAGQTNQETQYF
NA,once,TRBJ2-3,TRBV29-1,TGCAGCGTTGAATTGCGGGGAATAGGAGATACGCAGTATTTT,CSVELRGIGDTQYF
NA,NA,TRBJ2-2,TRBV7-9,TGTGCCAGCAGCTTGGGCGGGGTTACGAACACCGGGGAGCTGTTTTTT,CASSLGGVTNTGELFF
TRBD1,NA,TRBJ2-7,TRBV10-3,TGTGCCATCTCCTCCGGGACAGGATACGAGCAGTACTTC,CAISSGTGYEQYF
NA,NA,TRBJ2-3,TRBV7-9,TGTGCCAGCAGCCGAGAGCTACGGGATACGCAGTATTTT,CASSRELRDTQYF
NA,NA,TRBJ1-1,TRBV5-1,TGCGCCAGCAGCTTTATTCAAAGGGGCCAGGGTGAAGCTTTCTTT,CASSFIQRGQGEAFF
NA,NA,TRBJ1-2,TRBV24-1,TGTGCCACCAGTGATTTGTCGGTTGACTATGGCTACACCTTC,CATSDLSVDYGYTF
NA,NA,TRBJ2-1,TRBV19,TGTGCCAGTAGTATAGTTGGCGTGCTCCGGGATGAGCAGTTCTTC,CASSIVGVLRDEQFF
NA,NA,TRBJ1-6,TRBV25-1,TGTGCCAGCCGTCCGGGACATCACAGTTCACCCCTCCACTTT,CASRPGHHSSPLHF
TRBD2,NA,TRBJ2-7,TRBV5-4,TGTGCCAGCAGCTTCGGACTAGCGGGAGACGAGCAGTACTTC,CASSFGLAGDEQYF
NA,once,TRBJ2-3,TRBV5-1,TGCGCCACCCGGGAGACTAGCACAGATACGCAGTATTTT,CATRETSTDTQYF
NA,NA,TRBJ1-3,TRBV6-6,TGTGCCAGCAGTGGGAACAGGAACCCGCCTGGAAACACCATATATTTT,CASSGNRNPPGNTIYF
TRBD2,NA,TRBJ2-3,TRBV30,TGTGCCTGGGAGCGGGGGGGCATCGCAGATACGCAGTATTTT,CAWERGGIADTQYF
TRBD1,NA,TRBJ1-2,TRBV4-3,TGCGCCAGCAGCCAAGAGGGACAGGGTGGATATGGCTACACCTTC,CASSQEGQGGYGYTF